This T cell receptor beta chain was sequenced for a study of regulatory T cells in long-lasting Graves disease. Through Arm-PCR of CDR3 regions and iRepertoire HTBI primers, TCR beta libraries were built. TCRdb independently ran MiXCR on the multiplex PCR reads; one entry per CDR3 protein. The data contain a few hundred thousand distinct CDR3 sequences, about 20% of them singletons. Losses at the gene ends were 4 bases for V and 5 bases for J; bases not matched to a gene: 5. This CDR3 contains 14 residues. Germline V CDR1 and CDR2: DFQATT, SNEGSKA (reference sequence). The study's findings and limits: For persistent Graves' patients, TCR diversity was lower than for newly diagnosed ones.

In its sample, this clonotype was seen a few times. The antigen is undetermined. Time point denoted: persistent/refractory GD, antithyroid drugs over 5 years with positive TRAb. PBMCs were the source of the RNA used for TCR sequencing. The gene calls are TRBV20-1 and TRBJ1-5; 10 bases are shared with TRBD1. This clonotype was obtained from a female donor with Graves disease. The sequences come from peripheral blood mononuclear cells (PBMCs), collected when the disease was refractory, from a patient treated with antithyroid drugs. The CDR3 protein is CSAIDRGLDQPQHF. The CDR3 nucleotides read TGCAGTGCTATCGACAGGGGGCTTGATCAGCCCCAGCATTTT.